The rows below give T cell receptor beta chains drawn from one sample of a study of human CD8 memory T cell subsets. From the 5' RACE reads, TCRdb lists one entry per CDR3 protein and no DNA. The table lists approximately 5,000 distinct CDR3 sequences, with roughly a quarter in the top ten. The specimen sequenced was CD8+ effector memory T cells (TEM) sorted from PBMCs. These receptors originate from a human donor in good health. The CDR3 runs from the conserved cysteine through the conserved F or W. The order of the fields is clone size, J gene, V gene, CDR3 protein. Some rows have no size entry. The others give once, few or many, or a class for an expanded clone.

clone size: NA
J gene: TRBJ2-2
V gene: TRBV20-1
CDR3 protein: CSARSLLAGEAGELFF

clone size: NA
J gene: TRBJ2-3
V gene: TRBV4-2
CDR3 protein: CASSRATDSGGAEADTQYF

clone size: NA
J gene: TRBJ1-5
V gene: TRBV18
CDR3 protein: CARPRGTGKPHLSNQPQHF

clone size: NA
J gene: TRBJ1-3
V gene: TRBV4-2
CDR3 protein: CASSQEPGTGGSGNTIYF

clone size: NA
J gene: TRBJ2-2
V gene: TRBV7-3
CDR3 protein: CASSFAVDTGELFF

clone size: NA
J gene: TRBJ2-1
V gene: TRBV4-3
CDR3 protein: CASSGQRGGPDEQFF

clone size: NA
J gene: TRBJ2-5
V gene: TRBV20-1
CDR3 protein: CSARGGLATAPQETQYF

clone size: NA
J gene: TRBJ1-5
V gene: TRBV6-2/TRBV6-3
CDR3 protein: CASSRVDGGQPQHF

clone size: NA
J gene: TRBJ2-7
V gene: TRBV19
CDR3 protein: CATSGQGDIYEQYF

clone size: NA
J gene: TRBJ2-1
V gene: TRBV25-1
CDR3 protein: CASSDEEGGFF

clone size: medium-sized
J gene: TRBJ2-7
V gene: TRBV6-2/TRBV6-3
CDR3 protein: CASSYGTSAYEQYF

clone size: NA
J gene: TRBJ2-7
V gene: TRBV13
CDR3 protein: CASSLEGYEQYF

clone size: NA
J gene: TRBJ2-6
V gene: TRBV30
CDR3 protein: CAWSEAGSGANVLTF

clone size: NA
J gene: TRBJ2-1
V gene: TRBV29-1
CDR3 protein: CSAPVAGGDYNEQFF